These 5 T cell receptor beta chains were all obtained from the same sample, sequenced in a study of T cell repertoires in cytomegalovirus infection. TCRdb reanalysed the reads using MiXCR and keeps one entry per CDR3 protein. The repertoire includes about 350,000 distinct CDR3 sequences, roughly 36% of them detected once, and 13% sits in the top ten. These receptors are not linked to any known antigen. The source was cultured PBMCs, collected from culture after CMV antigen stimulation. These receptor sequences come from a human donor in good health (CMV status not recorded). Some clones in this sample may be carry-over from other donors' samples.

The J gene is TRBJ1-2, the V gene TRBV7-2; 7 bases map to TRBD1. Germline trimming cut 7 bases from V and 4 bases from J; bases unmatched to any gene: 12. The CDR3 is 15 amino acids. The germline V gene encodes CDR1 SGHTA and CDR2 FQGNSA. The CDR3 nucleotides are TGTGCCAGCACCCCCGGGAGGGGGCGCAGCTATGGCTACACCTTC. Translating it yields CASTPGRGRSYGYTF.

This sequence joins TRBV7-9 and TRBJ2-7; 14 bases are a match to TRBD2. J lost 4 bases, V lost 5 bases, and 4 bases had no gene match. CDR1 is SEHNR and CDR2 is FQNEAQ in the germline V gene (reference sequence). This CDR3 has 15 amino acids. The CDR3, as DNA: TGTGCCAGCAGCCCCGGACTAGCGGGAGGATACGAGCAGTACTTC. Translation: CASSPGLAGGYEQYF.

The V call is TRBV7-9, the J call TRBJ2-7; D unclear. The CDR3 is made up of 12 amino acids. From germline, CDR1 is SEHNR and CDR2 FQNEAQ (reference sequence). V gave up 5 bases and J gave up 12 bases, with 17 bases separating them. The CDR3 DNA is TGTGCCAGCAGCGATACCTCGCAAAGAGCGTACTTC. This encodes CASSDTSQRAYF.

The rearrangement joins TRBV19 to TRBJ2-6; the D is unclear. Looked up from germline, CDR1 is LNHDA and CDR2 is SQIVND (reference sequence). This CDR3 is built from 20 residues. The V and J ends lost 7 bases and 1 base respectively, with 26 bases between them. CDR3 nucleotides: TGTGCCAGTATTTCGTACCATCGGACGGGCTTGAATTCTGGGGCCAACGTCCTGACTTTC. This codes for CASISYHRTGLNSGANVLTF.

This clonotype has just a few counts. A read error may explain this, as a much larger clone is one base away. The CDR3 nucleotides read TGTGCCAGCGTGTACACCGGGGAGCTGTTTTTT. This gives the protein CASVYTGELFF. The chain has TRBV2 and TRBJ2-2; D gene ambiguous. Per the germline V gene, CDR1 is SNHLY and CDR2 is FYNNEI. Trimming took 8 bases from V and 3 from J, leaving 4 bases between them. This CDR3 comprises 11 residues.